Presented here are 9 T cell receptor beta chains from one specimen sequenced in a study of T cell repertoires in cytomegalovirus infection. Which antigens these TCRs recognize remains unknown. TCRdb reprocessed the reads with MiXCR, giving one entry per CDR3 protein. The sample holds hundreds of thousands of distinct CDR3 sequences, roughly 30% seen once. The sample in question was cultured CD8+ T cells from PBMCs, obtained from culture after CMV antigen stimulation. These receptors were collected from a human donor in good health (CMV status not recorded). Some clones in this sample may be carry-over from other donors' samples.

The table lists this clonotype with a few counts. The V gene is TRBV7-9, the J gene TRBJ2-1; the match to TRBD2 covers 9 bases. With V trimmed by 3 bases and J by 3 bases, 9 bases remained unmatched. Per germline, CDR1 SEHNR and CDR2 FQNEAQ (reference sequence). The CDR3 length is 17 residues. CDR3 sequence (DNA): TGTGCCAGCAGCTTTACTAGCGGGCTGATTGACTACAATGAGCAGTTCTTC. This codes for CASSFTSGLIDYNEQFF.

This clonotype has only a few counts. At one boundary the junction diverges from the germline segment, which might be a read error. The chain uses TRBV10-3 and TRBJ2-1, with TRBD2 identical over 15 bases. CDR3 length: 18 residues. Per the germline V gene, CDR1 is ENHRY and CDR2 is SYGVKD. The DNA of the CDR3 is TGTGCCATCAGTGGTACCGGGACTAGCGGGGGGAGTTACAATGAGCAGTTCTTT. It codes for CAISGTGTSGGSYNEQFF.

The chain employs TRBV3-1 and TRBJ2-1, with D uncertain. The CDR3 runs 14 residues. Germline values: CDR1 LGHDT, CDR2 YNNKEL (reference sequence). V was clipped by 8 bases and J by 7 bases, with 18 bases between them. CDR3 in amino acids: CASAAVPHWNEQFF. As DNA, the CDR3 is TGTGCCAGCGCCGCAGTCCCACACTGGAATGAGCAGTTCTTC.

The DNA of the CDR3 is TGTGCCAGCAGCCAGATCTCGGGAGGGCGGATCGAGAATCAGCCCCAGCATTTT. Amino acid sequence: CASSQISGGRIENQPQHF. This chain joins TRBV4-2 and TRBJ1-5; no clear D gene. The CDR3 consists of 18 residues. The germline V gene has CDR1 LGHNA and CDR2 YNFKEQ. The V gene lost 3 bases and the J gene lost 4 bases, with 22 bases spanning the gap.

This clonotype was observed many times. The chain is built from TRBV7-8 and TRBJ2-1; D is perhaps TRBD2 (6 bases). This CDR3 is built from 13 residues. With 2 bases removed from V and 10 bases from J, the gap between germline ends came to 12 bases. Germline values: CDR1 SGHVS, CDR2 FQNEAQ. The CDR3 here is CASSLIRREEQFF. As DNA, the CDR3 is TGTGCCAGCAGCTTAATACGACGGGAGGAGCAGTTCTTC. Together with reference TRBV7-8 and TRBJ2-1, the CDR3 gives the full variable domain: GAGVSQSPRYKVAKRGQDVALRCDPISGHVSLFWYQQALGQGPEFLTYFQNEAQLDKSGLPSDRFFAERPEGSVSTLKIQRTQQEDSAVYLCASSLIRREEQFFGPGTRLTVL.

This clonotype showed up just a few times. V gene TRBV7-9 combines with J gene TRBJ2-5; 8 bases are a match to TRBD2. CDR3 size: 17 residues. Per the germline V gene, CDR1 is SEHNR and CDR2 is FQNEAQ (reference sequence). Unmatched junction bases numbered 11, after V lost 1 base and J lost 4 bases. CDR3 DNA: TGTGCCAGCAGCTTAGGGTCGGTAGCGGGGCCCCGAGAGACCCAGTACTTC. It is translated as CASSLGSVAGPRETQYF. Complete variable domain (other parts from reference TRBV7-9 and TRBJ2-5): DTGVSQNPRHKITKRGQNVTFRCDPISEHNRLYWYRQTLGQGPEFLTYFQNEAQLEKSRLLSDRFSAERPKGSFSTLEIQRTEQGDSAMYLCASSLGSVAGPRETQYFGPGTRLLVL.

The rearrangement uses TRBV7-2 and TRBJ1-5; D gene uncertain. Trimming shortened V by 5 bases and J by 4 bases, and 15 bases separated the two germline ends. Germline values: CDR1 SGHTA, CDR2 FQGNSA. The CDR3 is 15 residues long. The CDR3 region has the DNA TGTGCCAGCAGCCCCCGCAGCGGAGGTAATCAGCCCCAGCATTTT. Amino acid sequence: CASSPRSGGNQPQHF.

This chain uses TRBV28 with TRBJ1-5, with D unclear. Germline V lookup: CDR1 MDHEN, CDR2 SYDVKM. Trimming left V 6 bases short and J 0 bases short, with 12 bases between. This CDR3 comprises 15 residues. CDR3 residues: CASSLGENSNQPQHF. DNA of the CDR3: TGTGCCAGCAGCCTGGGAGAAAATAGCAATCAGCCCCAGCATTTT.

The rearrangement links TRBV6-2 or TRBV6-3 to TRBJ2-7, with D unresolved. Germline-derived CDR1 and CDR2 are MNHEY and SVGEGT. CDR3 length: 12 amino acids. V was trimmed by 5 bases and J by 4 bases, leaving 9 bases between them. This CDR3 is CASSRLDYEQYV. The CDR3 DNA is TGTGCCAGCAGTAGACTGGATTACGAGCAGTACGTC.